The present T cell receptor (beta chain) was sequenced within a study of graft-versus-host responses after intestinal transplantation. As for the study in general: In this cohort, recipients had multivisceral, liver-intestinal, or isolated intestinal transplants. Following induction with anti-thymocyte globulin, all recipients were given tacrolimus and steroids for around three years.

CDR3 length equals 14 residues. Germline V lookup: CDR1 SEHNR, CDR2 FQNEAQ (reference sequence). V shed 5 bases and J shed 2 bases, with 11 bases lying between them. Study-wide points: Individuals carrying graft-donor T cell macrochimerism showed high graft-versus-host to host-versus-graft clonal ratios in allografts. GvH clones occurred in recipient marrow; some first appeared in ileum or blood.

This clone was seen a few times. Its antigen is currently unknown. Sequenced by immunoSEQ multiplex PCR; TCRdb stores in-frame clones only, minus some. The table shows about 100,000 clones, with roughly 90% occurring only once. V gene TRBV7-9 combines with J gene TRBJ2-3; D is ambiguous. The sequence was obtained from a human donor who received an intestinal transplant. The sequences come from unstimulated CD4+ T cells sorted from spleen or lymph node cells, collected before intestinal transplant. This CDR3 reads CASSLRSYTDTQYF. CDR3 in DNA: TGTGCCAGCAGCCTCCGGTCCTACACAGATACGCAGTATTTT. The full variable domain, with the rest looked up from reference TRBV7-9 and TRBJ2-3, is DTGVSQNPRHKITKRGQNVTFRCDPISEHNRLYWYRQTLGQGPEFLTYFQNEAQLEKSRLLSDRFSAERPKGSFSTLEIQRTEQGDSAMYLCASSLRSYTDTQYFGPGTRLTVL.